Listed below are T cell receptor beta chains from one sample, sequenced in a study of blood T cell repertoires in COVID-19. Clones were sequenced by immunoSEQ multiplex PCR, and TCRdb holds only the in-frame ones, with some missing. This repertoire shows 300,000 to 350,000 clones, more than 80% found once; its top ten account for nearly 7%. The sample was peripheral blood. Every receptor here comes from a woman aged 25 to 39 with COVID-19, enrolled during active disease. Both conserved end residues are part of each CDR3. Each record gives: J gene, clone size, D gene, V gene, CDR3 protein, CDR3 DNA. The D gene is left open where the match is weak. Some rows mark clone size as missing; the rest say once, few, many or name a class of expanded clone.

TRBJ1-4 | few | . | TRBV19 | CASSGRAMEKLFF | TGTGCCAGTAGTGGCAGGGCGATGGAGAAACTGTTTTTT
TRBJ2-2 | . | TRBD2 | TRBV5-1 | CASRRTSGNTGELFF | TGCGCCAGCCGTAGGACTAGCGGGAACACCGGGGAGCTGTTTTTT
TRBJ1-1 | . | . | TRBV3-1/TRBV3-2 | CASSQVAVTEAFF | TGTGCCAGCAGCCAAGTCGCGGTCACTGAAGCTTTCTTT
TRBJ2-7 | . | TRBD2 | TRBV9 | CASSLRAGVNYEQYF | TGTGCCAGCAGCCTGAGAGCGGGAGTGAACTACGAGCAGTACTTC
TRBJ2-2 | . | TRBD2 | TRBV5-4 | CASSSLAGGPTGELFF | TGTGCCAGCAGCTCTCTAGCGGGAGGGCCGACCGGGGAGCTGTTTTTT
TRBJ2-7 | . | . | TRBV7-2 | CASSRYYEQYF | TGTGCCAGCAGCCGTTACTACGAGCAGTACTTC
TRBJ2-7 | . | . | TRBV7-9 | CASSLPLVLEQYF | TGTGCCAGCAGCCTCCCCCTAGTACTCGAGCAGTACTTC
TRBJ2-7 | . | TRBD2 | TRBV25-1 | CASSGSRTSGNQDF | TGTGCCAGCAGTGGATCGAGGACTAGCGGGAACCAGGACTTC
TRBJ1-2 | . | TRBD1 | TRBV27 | CASRGDRGPGGYTF | TGTGCCAGCAGGGGGGACAGGGGGCCGGGAGGCTACACCTTC
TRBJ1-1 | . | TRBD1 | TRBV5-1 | CASSGGGTANTEAFF | TGCGCCAGCAGCGGAGGAGGGACAGCGAACACTGAAGCTTTCTTT
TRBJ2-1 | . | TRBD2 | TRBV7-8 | CASSRPTSGRAGEQFF | TGTGCCAGCAGCCGGCCGACTAGCGGGAGGGCCGGTGAGCAGTTCTTC
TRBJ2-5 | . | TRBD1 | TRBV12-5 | CASAMMTGGGETQYF | TGTGCTAGTGCTATGATGACAGGGGGAGGGGAGACCCAGTACTTC
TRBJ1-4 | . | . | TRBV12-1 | CASSSSGTVATNEKLFF | TGTGCCAGCAGCTCGTCCGGGACAGTTGCAACTAATGAAAAACTGTTTTTT
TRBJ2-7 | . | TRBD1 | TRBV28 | CASLGQGIHEQYF | TGTGCCAGCTTGGGACAGGGGATCCACGAGCAGTACTTC
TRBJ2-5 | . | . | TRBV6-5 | CASSYSPGQETQYF | TGTGCCAGCAGTTACTCGCCCGGCCAAGAGACCCAGTACTTC
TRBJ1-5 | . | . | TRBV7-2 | CASSLELVRNQPQHF | TGTGCCAGCAGCTTAGAGCTAGTTAGGAATCAGCCCCAGCATTTT
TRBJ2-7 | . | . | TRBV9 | CASSVFSRDEQYF | TGTGCCAGCAGCGTTTTTAGTCGCGACGAGCAGTACTTC
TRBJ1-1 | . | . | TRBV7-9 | CASSPEVNTEAFF | TGTGCCAGCAGCCCGGAGGTGAACACTGAAGCTTTCTTT
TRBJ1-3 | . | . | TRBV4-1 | CASTPGSGNTIYF | TGCGCCAGCACCCCAGGATCTGGAAACACCATATATTTT
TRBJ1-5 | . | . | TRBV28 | CASSPPPGAWSRPQHF | TGTGCCAGCAGTCCCCCCCCAGGGGCTTGGTCGCGGCCCCAGCATTTT
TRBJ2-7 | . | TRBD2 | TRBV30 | CAWSVRAGTGEQYF | TGTGCCTGGAGTGTAAGAGCGGGAACGGGCGAGCAGTACTTC
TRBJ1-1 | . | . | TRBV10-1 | CASSESRFPTEAFF | TGCGCCAGCAGTGAGTCGCGGTTCCCAACTGAAGCTTTCTTT
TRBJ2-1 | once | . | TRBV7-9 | CASSLSKRSFYNEQFF | TGTGCCAGCAGCTTATCCAAGCGGTCTTTCTACAATGAGCAGTTCTTC
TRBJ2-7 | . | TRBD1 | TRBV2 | CASSFPAIRDSTYEQYF | TGTGCCAGCAGTTTCCCCGCGATCCGGGACAGCACCTACGAGCAGTACTTC
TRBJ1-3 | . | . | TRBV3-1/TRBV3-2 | CASSQASAAGNTIYF | TGTGCCAGCAGCCAAGCTAGTGCAGCTGGAAACACCATATATTTT
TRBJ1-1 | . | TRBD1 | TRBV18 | CASSLPDRAGTEAFF | TGTGCCAGCTCACTACCGGACAGGGCGGGGACTGAAGCTTTCTTT
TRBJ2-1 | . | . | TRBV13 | CASSLGLAANEQFF | TGTGCCAGCAGCTTAGGCTTAGCCGCCAATGAGCAGTTCTTC
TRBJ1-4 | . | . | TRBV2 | CASSETVRSNEKLFF | TGTGCCAGCAGCGAAACTGTACGATCAAATGAAAAACTGTTTTTT
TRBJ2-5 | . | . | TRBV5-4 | CASSLGGRRLETQYF | TGTGCCAGCAGCTTGGGAGGGCGAAGGTTGGAGACCCAGTACTTC
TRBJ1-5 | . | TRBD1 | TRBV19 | CASSTLGTGDFSNQPQHF | TGTGCCAGTAGTACTTTAGGGACAGGGGACTTTAGCAATCAGCCCCAGCATTTT
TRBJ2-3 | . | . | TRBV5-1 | CASSPARSGPTDTQYF | TGCGCCAGCAGCCCCGCCAGGAGCGGGCCCACAGATACGCAGTATTTT
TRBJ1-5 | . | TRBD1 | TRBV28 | CASTSVGTEDQPQHF | TGTGCCAGCACCTCAGTCGGGACAGAGGATCAGCCCCAGCATTTT
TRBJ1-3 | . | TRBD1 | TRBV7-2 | CASSPGQGDTIYF | TGTGCCAGCAGCCCGGGACAGGGTGACACCATATATTTT
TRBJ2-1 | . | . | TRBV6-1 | CASSAYPQGSSYNEQFF | TGTGCCAGCAGTGCTTACCCACAGGGTAGCTCCTACAATGAGCAGTTCTTC
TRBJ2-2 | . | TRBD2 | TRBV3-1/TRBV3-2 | CASSQWEGGHLSGELFF | TGTGCCAGCAGCCAATGGGAGGGAGGGCACTTGAGCGGGGAGCTGTTTTTT
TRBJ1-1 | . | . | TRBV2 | CASSYYRAGPMNTEAFF | TGTGCCAGCAGTTACTACAGGGCTGGTCCCATGAACACTGAAGCTTTCTTT
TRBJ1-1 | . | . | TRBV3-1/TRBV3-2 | CASSQVGAGNAEAFF | TGTGCCAGCAGCCAAGTTGGTGCGGGGAACGCTGAAGCTTTCTTT